This TCR beta chain stems from a study of response to subunit inactivated influenza vaccine. This clonotype showed up just a few times. TCRdb reprocessed the RT-PCR reads with MiXCR, giving one entry per CDR3 protein. The table has about 570,000 distinct CDR3 sequences, around 11% seen once. V was cut by 7 bases and J by 1 base, with 16 bases left in between. Germline-derived CDR1 and CDR2 are MNHEY and SVGEGT. CDR3 length: 15 residues. In addition, the sample was reused for a study of T cells expressing NK-cell markers. That publication notes: 5'RACE template switching with UMIs produced the TCR beta cDNA.

This rearrangement joins TRBV6-2 or TRBV6-3 to TRBJ1-1; no clear D gene. This TCR derives from a man aged 45-60 years who received an inactivated influenza vaccine. The source material was PBMCs from blood, sampled on the day of vaccination. DNA of the CDR3: TGTGCCAGCATAAGGTCCGGCAGCTGGAACACTGAAGCTTTCTTT. Residues: CASIRSGSWNTEAFF.